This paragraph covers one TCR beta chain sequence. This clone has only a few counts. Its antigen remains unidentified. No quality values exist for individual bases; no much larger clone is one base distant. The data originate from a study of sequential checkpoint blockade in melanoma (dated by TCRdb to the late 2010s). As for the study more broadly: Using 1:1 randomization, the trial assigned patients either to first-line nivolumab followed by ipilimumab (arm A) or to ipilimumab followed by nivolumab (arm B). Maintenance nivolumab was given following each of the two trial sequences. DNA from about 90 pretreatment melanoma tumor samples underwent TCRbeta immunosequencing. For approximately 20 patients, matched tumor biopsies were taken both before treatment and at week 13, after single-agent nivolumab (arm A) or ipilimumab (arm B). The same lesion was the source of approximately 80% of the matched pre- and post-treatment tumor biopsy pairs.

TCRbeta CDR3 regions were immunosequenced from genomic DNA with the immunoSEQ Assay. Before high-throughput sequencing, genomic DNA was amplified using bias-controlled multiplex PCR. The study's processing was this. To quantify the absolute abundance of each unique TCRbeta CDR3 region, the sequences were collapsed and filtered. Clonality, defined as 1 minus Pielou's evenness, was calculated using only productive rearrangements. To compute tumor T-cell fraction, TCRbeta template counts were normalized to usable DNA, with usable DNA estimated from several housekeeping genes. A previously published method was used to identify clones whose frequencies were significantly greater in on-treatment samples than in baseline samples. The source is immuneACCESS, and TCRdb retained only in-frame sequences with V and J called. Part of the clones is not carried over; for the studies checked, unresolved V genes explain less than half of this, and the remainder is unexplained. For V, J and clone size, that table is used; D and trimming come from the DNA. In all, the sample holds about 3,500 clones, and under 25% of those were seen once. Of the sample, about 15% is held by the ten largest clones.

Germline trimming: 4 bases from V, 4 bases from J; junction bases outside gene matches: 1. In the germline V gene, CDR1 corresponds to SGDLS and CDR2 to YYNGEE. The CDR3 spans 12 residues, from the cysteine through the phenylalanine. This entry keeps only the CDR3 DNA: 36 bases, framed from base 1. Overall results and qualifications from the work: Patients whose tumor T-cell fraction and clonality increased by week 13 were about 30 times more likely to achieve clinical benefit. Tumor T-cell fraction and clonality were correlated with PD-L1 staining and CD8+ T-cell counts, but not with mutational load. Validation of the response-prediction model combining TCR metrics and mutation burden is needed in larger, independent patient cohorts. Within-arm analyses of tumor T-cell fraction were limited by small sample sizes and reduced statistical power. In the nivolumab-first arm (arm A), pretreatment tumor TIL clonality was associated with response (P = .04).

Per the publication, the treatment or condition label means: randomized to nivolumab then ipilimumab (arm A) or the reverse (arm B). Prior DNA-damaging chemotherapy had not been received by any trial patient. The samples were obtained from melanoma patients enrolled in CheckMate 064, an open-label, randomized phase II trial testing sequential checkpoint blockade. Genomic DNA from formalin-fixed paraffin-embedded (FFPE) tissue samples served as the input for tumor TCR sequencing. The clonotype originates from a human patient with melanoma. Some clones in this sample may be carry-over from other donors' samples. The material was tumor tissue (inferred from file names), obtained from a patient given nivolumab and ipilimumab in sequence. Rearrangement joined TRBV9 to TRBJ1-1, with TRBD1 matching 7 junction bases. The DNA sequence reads TGTGCCAGCAGCAGGGGGCGCACTGAAGCTTTCTTT. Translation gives CASSRGRTEAFF. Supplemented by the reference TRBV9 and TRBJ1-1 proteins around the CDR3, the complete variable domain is DSGVTQTPKHLITATGQRVTLRCSPRSGDLSVYWYQQSLDQGLQFLIQYYNGEERAKGNILERFSAQQFPDLHSELNLSSLELGDSALYFCASSRGRTEAFFGQGTRLTVV.